The next 17 T cell receptor beta chains were all read from a single sample in a study of technical replicates of blood from a few donors. Sequenced by immunoSEQ multiplex PCR; TCRdb stores in-frame clones only, minus some. The data hold approximately 75,000 clones, with approximately 97% observed a single time. The sample consisted of T cells isolated from PBMCs. The source is a human donor in good health.

The rearrangement links TRBV28 to TRBJ1-2, with D unresolved. V lost 5 bases, J lost 4 bases, and 8 bases lay in between. Germline assignment: CDR1 MDHEN and CDR2 SYDVKM. This CDR3 comprises 12 residues. The CDR3 sequence is CASSQDSYGYTF. The CDR3, as DNA: TGTGCCAGCAGTCAGGATTCCTATGGCTACACCTTC.

The chain uses TRBV10-3 and TRBJ1-1; 7 positions agree with TRBD1. With 4 bases clipped from V and 1 base from J, the junction kept 0 bases outside the gene matches. The CDR3 extends over 13 amino acids. CDR1 is ENHRY and CDR2 is SYGVKD in the germline V gene. The CDR3 sequence: CAISGTGNTEAFF. CDR3 nucleotides: TGTGCCATCAGTGGGACAGGGAACACTGAAGCTTTCTTT.

J is TRBJ2-5 and V is TRBV28, with TRBD2 as a possible D gene (5 bases). Per germline, CDR1 MDHEN and CDR2 SYDVKM. The CDR3 totals 13 residues. The V end lost 2 bases, the J end lost 1 base, and 5 bases lay between the germline ends. The CDR3 nucleotides read TGTGCCAGCAGTTTAACTAGCCAAGAGACCCAGTACTTC. This gives the protein CASSLTSQETQYF.

The rearrangement uses TRBV6-5 and TRBJ1-2, with 8 bases fitting TRBD1. The CDR3 sequence is 15 residues long. V shed 4 bases, J shed 5 bases, and the junction held 9 bases outside the gene matches. From germline, CDR1 is MNHEY and CDR2 SVGAGI. Written as DNA, the CDR3 is TGTGCCAGCAGTTGGACAGGGAAGGGGAATTATGGCTACACCTTC. It encodes CASSWTGKGNYGYTF.

The CDR3 reads CASSLADRTYGYTF. CDR3 bases: TGTGCCAGCAGCTTGGCAGACAGGACCTATGGCTACACCTTC. V usage is TRBV5-4 and J usage is TRBJ1-2; the D gene is possibly TRBD1 (6 bases). This CDR3 is built from 14 residues. Per germline, CDR1 SGHNT and CDR2 YYREEE (reference sequence). Trimming shortened V by 0 bases and J by 4 bases, and 10 bases separated the two germline ends. Drawing the rest from reference TRBV5-4 and TRBJ1-2, the complete variable domain is ETGVTQSPTHLIKTRGQQVTLRCSSQSGHNTVSWYQQALGQGPQFIFQYYREEENGRGNFPPRFSGLQFPNYSSELNVNALELDDSALYLCASSLADRTYGYTFGSGTRLTVV.

This clone was seen just once. The rearrangement uses TRBV30 and TRBJ1-6, with D hard to call. Trimming removed 0 bases from V and 0 bases from J, with 6 bases in between. The CDR3 contains 15 residues. CDR1 and CDR2 from the germline V gene are GTSNPN and SVGIG (reference sequence). The CDR3 sequence is CAWSVQSSYNSPLHF. CDR3 sequence (DNA): TGTGCCTGGAGTGTACAGAGCTCCTATAATTCACCCCTCCACTTT.

CDR3 sequence reads: CASSIDLSLRAIQETQYF. The CDR3, as DNA: TGTGCCAGTAGTATAGATCTATCCCTAAGAGCTATCCAAGAGACCCAGTACTTC. The rearrangement uses TRBV19 and TRBJ2-5; no clear D. V lost 0 bases and J lost 1, with 18 bases in between. Germline CDR1 is LNHDA and CDR2 is SQIVND (reference sequence). The CDR3 is 18 amino acids.

This clone came up once. The chain joins TRBV5-4 to TRBJ1-1; 8 bases are shared with TRBD1. CDR3 size: 13 residues. The trim removed 4 bases at V and 7 bases at J, leaving 6 bases unmatched. Looked up from germline, CDR1 is SGHNT and CDR2 is YYREEE (reference sequence). The CDR3 reads CASSVGTGYEAFF. CDR3 in DNA: TGTGCCAGCAGCGTTGGGACAGGTTATGAAGCTTTCTTT.

The chain recombines TRBV25-1 with TRBJ2-1; 7 bases fit TRBD1. The V and J ends lost 4 bases and 0 bases, in that order; junction bases with no gene match: 6. Germline values: CDR1 MGHDK, CDR2 SYGVNS. The CDR3 is 16 amino acids. CDR3 loop: CASSGGTARSYNEQFF. CDR3 coding DNA: TGTGCCAGCAGTGGGGGGACAGCCCGCTCCTACAATGAGCAGTTCTTC.

The chain joins TRBV29-1 to TRBJ2-5; the D is unclear. This CDR3 is built from 13 residues. Trimming took off 0 bases at V and 7 bases at J, with 12 bases between the two ends. Germline V gene sequence: CDR1 SQVTM, CDR2 ANQGSEA. Here the CDR3 reads CSVEDGQVATQYF. The CDR3 DNA follows: TGCAGCGTTGAAGATGGCCAGGTCGCGACCCAGTACTTC.

The rearrangement uses TRBV6-5 and TRBJ1-4, with unresolved D. The V end was cut by 8 bases, the J end by 0 bases, with 13 bases between. Per the germline V gene, CDR1 is MNHEY and CDR2 is SVGAGI. CDR3 size: 15 residues. The CDR3 is CASSWTQATNEKLFF. In DNA, the CDR3 is TGTGCCAGCTCGTGGACTCAGGCAACTAATGAAAAACTGTTTTTT.

The rearrangement links TRBV30 to TRBJ2-4, with D maybe TRBD2 (6 bases). Trimming left V 7 bases short and J 1 base short, with 11 bases between. The CDR3 runs to 13 residues. Germline V lookup: CDR1 GTSNPN, CDR2 SVGIG (reference sequence). Here the CDR3 reads CALEGSAKNIQYF. As DNA, the CDR3 is TGTGCCTTGGAGGGGTCGGCCAAAAACATTCAGTACTTC. The entire variable domain, with the rest obtained from reference TRBV30 and TRBJ2-4, is as follows: SQTIHQWPATLVQPVGSPLSLECTVEGTSNPNLYWYRQAAGRGLQLLFYSVGIGQISSEVPQNLSASRPQDRQFILSSKKLLLSDSGFYLCALEGSAKNIQYFGAGTRLSVL.

The V gene is TRBV25-1, the J gene TRBJ2-3; a weak D match, TRBD2 (7 bases). Trimming removed 5 bases at V and 4 bases at J, with 16 bases between. The CDR3 length is 15 residues. Germline V CDR1 and CDR2: MGHDK, SYGVNS. In nucleotides, the CDR3 is TGTGCCAGCAGTCCCTATCGGGGGGCCGCAGATACGCAGTATTTT. Translating gives CASSPYRGAADTQYF.

The CDR3 region has the DNA TGTGCCAGCAGGCCGGGACAGGGTCAAGAGACCCAGTACTTC. Its translation: CASRPGQGQETQYF. This sequence joins TRBV6-6 and TRBJ2-5; TRBD1 agrees at 9 bases. CDR3 length equals 14 residues. Germline V gene lookup returns CDR1 MNHNY and CDR2 SVGAGI (reference sequence). With 6 bases clipped from V and 2 bases from J, the junction kept 4 bases outside the gene matches.

This clone was counted between two and nine times. This rearrangement joins TRBV6-5 to TRBJ2-7, with D maybe TRBD2 (5 bases). The CDR3 totals 15 residues. CDR1 is MNHEY, CDR2 SVGAGI, per germline. V lost 3 bases, J lost 2 bases, and 14 bases lay in between. In DNA, the CDR3 is TGTGCCAGCAGTTATCGCAGGACTGGCCCCTACGAGCAGTACTTC. Residues: CASSYRRTGPYEQYF.

For the CDR3, the DNA is TGTGCCATCAGTGAGTCCCCGGGACATCGGACTGAAGCTTTCTTT. Residues: CAISESPGHRTEAFF. The genes are TRBV10-3 and TRBJ1-1; possible D gene TRBD1, 6 bases. Per germline, CDR1 ENHRY and CDR2 SYGVKD. The CDR3 covers 15 residues. Trimming left V 0 bases short and J 5 bases short, with 13 bases between.

The gene calls are TRBV7-9 and TRBJ2-7; 11 bases line up with TRBD1. The V gene end was trimmed by 4 bases and the J gene end by 7 bases; junction bases not matched to a gene: 6. The CDR3 runs 14 residues. Germline V gene data show CDR1 as SEHNR and CDR2 as FQNEAQ (reference sequence). CDR3 nucleotides: TGTGCCAGCAGCTACGGGACAGGGGGAATAGAGCAGTACTTC. This codes for CASSYGTGGIEQYF. Based on the CDR3 plus reference TRBV7-9 and TRBJ2-7, the full variable domain is DTGVSQNPRHKITKRGQNVTFRCDPISEHNRLYWYRQTLGQGPEFLTYFQNEAQLEKSRLLSDRFSAERPKGSFSTLEIQRTEQGDSAMYLCASSYGTGGIEQYFGPGTRLTVT.